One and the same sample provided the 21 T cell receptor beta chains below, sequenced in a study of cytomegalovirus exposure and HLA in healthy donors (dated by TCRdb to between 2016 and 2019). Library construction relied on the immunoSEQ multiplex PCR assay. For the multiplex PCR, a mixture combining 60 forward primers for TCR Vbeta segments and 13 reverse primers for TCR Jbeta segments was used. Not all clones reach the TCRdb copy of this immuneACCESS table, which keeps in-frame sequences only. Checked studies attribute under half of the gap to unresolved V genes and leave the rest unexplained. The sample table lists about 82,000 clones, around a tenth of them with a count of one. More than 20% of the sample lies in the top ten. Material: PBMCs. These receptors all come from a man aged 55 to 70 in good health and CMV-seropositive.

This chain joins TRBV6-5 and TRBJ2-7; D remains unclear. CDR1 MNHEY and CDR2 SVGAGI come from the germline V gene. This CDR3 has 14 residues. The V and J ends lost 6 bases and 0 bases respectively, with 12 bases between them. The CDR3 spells CASRIDFSSYEQYF. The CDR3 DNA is TGTGCCAGCAGGATCGACTTTAGCTCCTACGAGCAGTACTTC.

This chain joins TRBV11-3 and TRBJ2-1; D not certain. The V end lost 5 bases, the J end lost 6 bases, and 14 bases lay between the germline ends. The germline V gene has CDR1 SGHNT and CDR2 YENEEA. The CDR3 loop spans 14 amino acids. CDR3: CASSQVGASNEQFF. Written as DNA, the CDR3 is TGTGCCAGCAGCCAGGTGGGCGCATCCAATGAGCAGTTCTTC.

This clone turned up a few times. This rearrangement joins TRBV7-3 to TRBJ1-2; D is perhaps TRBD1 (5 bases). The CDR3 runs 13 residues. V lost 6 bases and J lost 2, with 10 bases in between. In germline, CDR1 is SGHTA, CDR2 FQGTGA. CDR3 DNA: TGTGCCAGCAGTCAGACAGTGAACTATGGCTACACCTTC. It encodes CASSQTVNYGYTF.

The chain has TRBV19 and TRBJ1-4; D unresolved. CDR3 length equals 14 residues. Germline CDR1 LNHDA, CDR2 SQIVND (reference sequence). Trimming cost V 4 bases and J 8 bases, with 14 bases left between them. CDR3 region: CASSNTGVQEKLFF. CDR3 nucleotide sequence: TGTGCCAGTAGTAACACCGGAGTTCAGGAAAAACTGTTTTTT.

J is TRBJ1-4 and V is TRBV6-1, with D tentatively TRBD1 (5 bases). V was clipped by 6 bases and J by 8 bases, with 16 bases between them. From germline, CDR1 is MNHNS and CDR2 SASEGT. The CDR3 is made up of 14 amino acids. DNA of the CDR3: TGTGCCAGCAGCGTGGCCAGGGCGGACGAAAAACTGTTTTTT. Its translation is CASSVARADEKLFF.

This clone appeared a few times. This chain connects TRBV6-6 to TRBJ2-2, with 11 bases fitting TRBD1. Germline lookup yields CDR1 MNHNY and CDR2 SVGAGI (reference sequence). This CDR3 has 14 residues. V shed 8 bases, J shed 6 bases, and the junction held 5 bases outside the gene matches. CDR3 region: CASGSGQGAGELFF. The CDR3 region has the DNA TGTGCCAGCGGGTCGGGACAGGGGGCCGGGGAGCTGTTTTTT.

The CDR3 bases are TGTGCCAGCAGCTTACCCGCCACCAGATCGCTCTTCTACAATGAGCAGTTCTTC. Its protein product is CASSLPATRSLFYNEQFF. The chain employs TRBV7-9 and TRBJ2-1; D uncertain. Trimming removed 2 bases at V and 3 bases at J, with 20 bases between. CDR1 SEHNR and CDR2 FQNEAQ come from the germline V gene (reference sequence). CDR3 size: 18 residues. The entire variable domain, with the rest obtained from reference TRBV7-9 and TRBJ2-1, is as follows: DTGVSQNPRHKITKRGQNVTFRCDPISEHNRLYWYRQTLGQGPEFLTYFQNEAQLEKSRLLSDRFSAERPKGSFSTLEIQRTEQGDSAMYLCASSLPATRSLFYNEQFFGPGTRLTVL.

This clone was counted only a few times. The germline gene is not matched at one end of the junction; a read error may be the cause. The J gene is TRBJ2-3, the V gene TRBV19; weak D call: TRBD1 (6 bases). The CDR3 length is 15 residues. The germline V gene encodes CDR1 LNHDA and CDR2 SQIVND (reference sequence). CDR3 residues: CATSWGHRGTDTQYF. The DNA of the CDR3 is TGTGCCACTAGTTGGGGACACAGAGGCACAGATACGCAGTATTTT.

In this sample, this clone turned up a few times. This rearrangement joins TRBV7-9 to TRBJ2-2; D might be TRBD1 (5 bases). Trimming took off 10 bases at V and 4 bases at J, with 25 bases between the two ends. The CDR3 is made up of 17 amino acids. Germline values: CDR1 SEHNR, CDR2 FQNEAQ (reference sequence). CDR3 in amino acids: CANSSELGQKSTGELFF. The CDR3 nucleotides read TGTGCCAATTCGAGCGAGTTGGGGCAGAAATCCACCGGGGAGCTGTTTTTT.

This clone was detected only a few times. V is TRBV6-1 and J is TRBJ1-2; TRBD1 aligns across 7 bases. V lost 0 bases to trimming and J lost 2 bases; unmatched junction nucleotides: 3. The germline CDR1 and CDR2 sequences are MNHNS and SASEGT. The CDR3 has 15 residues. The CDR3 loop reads CASSEASGGNYGYTF. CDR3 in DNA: TGTGCCAGCAGTGAAGCATCAGGGGGAAACTATGGCTACACCTTC.

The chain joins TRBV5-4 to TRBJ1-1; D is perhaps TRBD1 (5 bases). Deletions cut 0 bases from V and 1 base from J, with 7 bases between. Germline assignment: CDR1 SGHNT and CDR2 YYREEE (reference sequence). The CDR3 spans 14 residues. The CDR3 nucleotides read TGTGCCAGCAGCTTGGGACAGAGGAACACTGAAGCTTTCTTT. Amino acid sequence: CASSLGQRNTEAFF.

The CDR3 loop is CASSYSSTGGGFGYTF. DNA of the CDR3: TGTGCCAGCAGTTACTCGAGCACAGGGGGCGGATTTGGCTACACCTTC. The chain uses TRBV6-5 and TRBJ1-2, with 9 bases that match TRBD1. CDR3 length: 16 amino acids. V trimming: 0 bases; J trimming: 7 bases; junction bases outside the gene matches: 9. Germline lookup yields CDR1 MNHEY and CDR2 SVGAGI.

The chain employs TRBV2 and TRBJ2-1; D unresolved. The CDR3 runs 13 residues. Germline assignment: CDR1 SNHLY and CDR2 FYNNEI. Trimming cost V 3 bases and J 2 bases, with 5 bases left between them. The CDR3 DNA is TGTGCCAGCAGTGAGGCGGCCTACAATGAGCAGTTCTTC. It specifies CASSEAAYNEQFF.

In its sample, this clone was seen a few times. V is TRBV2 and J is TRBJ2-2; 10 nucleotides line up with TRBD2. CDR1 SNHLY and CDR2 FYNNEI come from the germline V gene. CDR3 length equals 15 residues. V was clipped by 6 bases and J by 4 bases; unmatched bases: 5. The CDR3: CASRQLAGTTGELFF. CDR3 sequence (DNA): TGTGCCAGCAGACAACTAGCGGGGACCACCGGGGAGCTGTTTTTT.

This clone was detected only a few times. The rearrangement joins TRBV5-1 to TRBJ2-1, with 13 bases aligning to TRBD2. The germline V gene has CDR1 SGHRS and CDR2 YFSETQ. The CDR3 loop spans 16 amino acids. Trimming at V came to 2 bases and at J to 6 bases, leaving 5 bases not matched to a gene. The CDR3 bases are TGCGCCAGCAGCTTTGGGGGGACTAGCGGGACCAATGAGCAGTTCTTC. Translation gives CASSFGGTSGTNEQFF.

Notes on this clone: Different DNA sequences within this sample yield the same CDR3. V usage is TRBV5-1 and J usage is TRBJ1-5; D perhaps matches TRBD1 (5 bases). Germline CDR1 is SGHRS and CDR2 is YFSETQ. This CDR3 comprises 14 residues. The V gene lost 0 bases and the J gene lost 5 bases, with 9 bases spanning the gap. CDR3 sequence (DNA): TGCGCCAGCAGCTTGGGGGCGGGGGATCAGCCCCAGCATTTT. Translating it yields CASSLGAGDQPQHF.

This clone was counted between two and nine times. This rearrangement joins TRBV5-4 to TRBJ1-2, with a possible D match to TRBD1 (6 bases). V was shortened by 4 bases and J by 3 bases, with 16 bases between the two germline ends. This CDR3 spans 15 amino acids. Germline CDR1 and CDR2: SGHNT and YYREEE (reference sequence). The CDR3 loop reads CASSPEGGVYYGYTF. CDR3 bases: TGTGCCAGCAGCCCGGAGGGGGGGGTTTACTATGGCTACACCTTC.

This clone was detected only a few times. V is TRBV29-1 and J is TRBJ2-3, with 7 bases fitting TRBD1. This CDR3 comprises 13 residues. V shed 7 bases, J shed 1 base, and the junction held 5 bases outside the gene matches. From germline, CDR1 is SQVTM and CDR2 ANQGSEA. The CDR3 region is CSAGQAGTDTQYF. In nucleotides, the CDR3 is TGCAGCGCCGGACAGGCTGGCACAGATACGCAGTATTTT.

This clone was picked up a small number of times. The CDR3: CAWSLTNEQFF. In DNA form, the CDR3 reads TGTGCCTGGAGCCTTACAAATGAGCAGTTCTTC. The chain has TRBV30 and TRBJ2-1, with D hard to call. V gave up 3 bases and J gave up 7 bases, with 7 bases separating them. CDR1 is GTSNPN, CDR2 SVGIG, per germline (reference sequence). The CDR3 spans 11 residues.

The DNA for the CDR3 is TGTGCCAGCAGCCCAGGGGGGACCCTTACGAACACCGGGGAGCTGTTTTTT. The encoded protein is CASSPGGTLTNTGELFF. The rearrangement uses TRBV11-3 and TRBJ2-2, with a weak D call TRBD1 (7 bases). The CDR3 loop spans 17 amino acids. CDR1 and CDR2 from the germline V gene are SGHNT and YENEEA. V was cut by 5 bases and J by 0 bases, with 16 bases left in between.

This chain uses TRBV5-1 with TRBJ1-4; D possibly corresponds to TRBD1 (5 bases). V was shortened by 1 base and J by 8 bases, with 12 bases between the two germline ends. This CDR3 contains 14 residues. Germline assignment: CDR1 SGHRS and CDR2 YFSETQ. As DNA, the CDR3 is TGCGCCAGCAGCTTGTGGCAGGGCGGCGAAAAACTGTTTTTT. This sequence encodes CASSLWQGGEKLFF.